This TCR beta chain was obtained from a study of CXCR3-negative and CXCR3-positive naive CD8 T cells. Via 5' RACE with UMI labels, TRB cDNA libraries were prepared. TCRdb reprocessed the 5' RACE reads; each CDR3 protein has one entry and no DNA is given. The listing records some 120,000 distinct CDR3 sequences. A note on this clonotype: No antigen is known for it.

Regarding the study as a whole: Naive CXCR3-negative and CXCR3-positive cells had similar TRBV-TRBJ usage; memory differed. Hydrophobicity of TRB CDR3s was greater in CXCR3-positive naive cells than in CXCR3-negative naive cells. Diversity proved comparably high across both naive subsets and much lower in memory CD8+ cells.

This CDR3 has 11 amino acids. Germline V gene lookup returns CDR1 SGHDN and CDR2 FVKESK. The specimen was naive CXCR3+ CD8+ T cells from blood. As to subset: CD45RO-CCR7+CD27+CD95- naive CD8+ T cells expressing CXCR3 (TNR3+). The chain uses TRBV14 and TRBJ2-7. The clonotype was recovered from a human donor in good health. Some clones in this sample may be carry-over from other donors' samples. CDR3 sequence: CASSQGTEQYF.